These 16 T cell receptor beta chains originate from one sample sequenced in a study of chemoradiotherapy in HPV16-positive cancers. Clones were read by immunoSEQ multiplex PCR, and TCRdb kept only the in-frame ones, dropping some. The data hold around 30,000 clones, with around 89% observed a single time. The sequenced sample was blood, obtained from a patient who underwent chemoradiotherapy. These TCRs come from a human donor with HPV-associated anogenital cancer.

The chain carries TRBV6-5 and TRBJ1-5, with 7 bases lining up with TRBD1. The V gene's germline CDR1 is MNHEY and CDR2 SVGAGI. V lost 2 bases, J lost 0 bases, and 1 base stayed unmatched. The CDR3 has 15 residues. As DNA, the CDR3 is TGTGCCAGCAGTTACGACAGGGATAGCAATCAGCCCCAGCATTTT. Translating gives CASSYDRDSNQPQHF.

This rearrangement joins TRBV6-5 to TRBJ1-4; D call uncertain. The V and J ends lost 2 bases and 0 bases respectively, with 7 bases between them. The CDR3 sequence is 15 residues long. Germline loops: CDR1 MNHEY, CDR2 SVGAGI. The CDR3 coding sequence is TGTGCCAGCAGTTACGGTCGGGCAACTAATGAAAAACTGTTTTTT. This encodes CASSYGRATNEKLFF.

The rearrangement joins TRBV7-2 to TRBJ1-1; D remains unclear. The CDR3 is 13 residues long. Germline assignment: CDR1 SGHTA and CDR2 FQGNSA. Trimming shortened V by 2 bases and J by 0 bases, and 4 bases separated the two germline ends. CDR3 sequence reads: CASSLYMNTEAFF. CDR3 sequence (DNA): TGTGCCAGCAGCTTATACATGAACACTGAAGCTTTCTTT.

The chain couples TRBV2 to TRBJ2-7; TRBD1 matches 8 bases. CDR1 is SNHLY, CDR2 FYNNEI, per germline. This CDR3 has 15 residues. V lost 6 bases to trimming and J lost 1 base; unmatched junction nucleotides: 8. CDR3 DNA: TGTGCCAGCAGAGCAGACAGGGGTCCTTCCTACGAGCAGTACTTC. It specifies CASRADRGPSYEQYF.

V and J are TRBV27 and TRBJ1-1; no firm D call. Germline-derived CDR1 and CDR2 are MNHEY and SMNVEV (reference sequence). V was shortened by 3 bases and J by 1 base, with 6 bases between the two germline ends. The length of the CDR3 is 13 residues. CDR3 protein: CASSFRRNTEAFF. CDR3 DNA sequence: TGTGCCAGCAGTTTTCGGCGGAACACTGAAGCTTTCTTT.

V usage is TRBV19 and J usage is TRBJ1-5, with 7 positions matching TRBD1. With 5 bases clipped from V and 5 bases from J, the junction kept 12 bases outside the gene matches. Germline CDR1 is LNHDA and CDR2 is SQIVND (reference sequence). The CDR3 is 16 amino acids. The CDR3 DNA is TGTGCCAGTAGTTCTCGGACAGGCCCCGGGGATCAGCCCCAGCATTTT. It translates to CASSSRTGPGDQPQHF.

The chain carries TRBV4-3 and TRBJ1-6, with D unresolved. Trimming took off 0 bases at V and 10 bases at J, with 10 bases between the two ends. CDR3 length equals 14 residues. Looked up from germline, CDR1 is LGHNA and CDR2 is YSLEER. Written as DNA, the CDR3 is TGCGCCAGCAGCCAAGATTGGGCCGGCTCACCCCTCCACTTT. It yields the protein CASSQDWAGSPLHF.

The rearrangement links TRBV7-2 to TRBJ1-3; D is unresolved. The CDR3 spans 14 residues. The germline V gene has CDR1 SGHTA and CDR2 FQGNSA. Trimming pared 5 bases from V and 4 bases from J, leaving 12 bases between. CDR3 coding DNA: TGTGCCAGCAGCCAGTTATCGGAAGGAAACACCATATATTTT. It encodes CASSQLSEGNTIYF.

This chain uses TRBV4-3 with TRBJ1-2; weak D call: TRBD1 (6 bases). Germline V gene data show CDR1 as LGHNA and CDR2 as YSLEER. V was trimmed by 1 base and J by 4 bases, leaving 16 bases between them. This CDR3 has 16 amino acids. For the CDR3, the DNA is TGCGCCAGCAGCCAAGTAGCCACAGGGATCGGCTATGGCTACACCTTC. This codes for CASSQVATGIGYGYTF.

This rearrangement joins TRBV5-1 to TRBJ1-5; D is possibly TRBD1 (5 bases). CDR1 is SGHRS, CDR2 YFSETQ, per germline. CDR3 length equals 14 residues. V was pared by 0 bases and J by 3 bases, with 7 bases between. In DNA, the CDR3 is TGCGCCAGCAGCTTGGCCGGGGCCAATCAGCCCCAGCATTTT. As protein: CASSLAGANQPQHF.

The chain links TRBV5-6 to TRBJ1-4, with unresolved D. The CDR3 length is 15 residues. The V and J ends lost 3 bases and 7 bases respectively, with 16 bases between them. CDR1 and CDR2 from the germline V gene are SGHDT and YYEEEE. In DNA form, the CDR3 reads TGTGCCAGCAGCTCGGGTCCAGCTGTGACTGAAAAACTGTTTTTT. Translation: CASSSGPAVTEKLFF.

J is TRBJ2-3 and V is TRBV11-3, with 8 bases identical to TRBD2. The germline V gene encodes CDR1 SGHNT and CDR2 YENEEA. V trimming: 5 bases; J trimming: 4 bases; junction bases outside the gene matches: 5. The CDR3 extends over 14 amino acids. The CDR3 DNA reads TGTGCCAGCAGCCCGGGACTAGATTCAGATACGCAGTATTTT. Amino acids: CASSPGLDSDTQYF.

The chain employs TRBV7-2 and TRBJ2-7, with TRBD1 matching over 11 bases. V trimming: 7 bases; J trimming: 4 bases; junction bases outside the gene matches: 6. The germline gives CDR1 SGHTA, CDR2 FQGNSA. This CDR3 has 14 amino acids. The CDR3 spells CASIWDRGGYEQYF. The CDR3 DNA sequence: TGTGCCAGCATCTGGGACAGGGGGGGGTACGAGCAGTACTTC. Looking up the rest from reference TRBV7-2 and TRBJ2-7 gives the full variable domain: GAGVSQSPSNKVTEKGKDVELRCDPISGHTALYWYRQSLGQGLEFLIYFQGNSAPDKSGLPSDRFSAERTGGSVSTLTIQRTQQEDSAVYLCASIWDRGGYEQYFGPGTRLTVT.

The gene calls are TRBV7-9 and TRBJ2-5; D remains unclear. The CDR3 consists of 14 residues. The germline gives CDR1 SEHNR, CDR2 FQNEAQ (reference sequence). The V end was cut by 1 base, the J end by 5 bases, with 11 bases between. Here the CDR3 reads CASSLGQVWETQYF. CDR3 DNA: TGTGCCAGCAGCTTAGGTCAGGTATGGGAGACCCAGTACTTC.

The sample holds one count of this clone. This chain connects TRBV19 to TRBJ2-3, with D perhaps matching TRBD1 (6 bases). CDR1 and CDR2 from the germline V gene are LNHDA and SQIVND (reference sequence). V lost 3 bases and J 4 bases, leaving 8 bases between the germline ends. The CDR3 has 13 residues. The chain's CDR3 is CASSIGQSDTQYF. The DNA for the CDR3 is TGTGCCAGTAGTATTGGACAGTCAGATACGCAGTATTTT. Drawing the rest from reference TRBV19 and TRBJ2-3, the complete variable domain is DGGITQSPKYLFRKEGQNVTLSCEQNLNHDAMYWYRQDPGQGLRLIYYSQIVNDFQKGDIAEGYSVSREKKESFPLTVTSAQKNPTAFYLCASSIGQSDTQYFGPGTRLTVL.

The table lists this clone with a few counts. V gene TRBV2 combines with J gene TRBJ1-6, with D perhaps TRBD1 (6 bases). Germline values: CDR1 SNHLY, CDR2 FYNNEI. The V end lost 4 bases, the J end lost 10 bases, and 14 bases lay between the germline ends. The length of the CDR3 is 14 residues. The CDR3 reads CASSVGRGGSPLHF. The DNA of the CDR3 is TGTGCCAGCAGTGTCGGCAGGGGTGGATCACCCCTCCACTTT.